Listed below are T cell receptor beta chains from one sample, sequenced in a study of blood T cell repertoires in COVID-19. TCRdb's copy holds only in-frame clones and misses some; the assay was immunoSEQ multiplex PCR. Of 370,000 or so clones in the sample, more than 75% were seen once. Sequencing was carried out using PBMCs or T cells enriched from blood (not recorded which). Receptors originate from a young man who had recovered from COVID-19. CDR3s include the opening cysteine and the closing phenylalanine or tryptophan. D genes are given only for firm matches. Clone size, where shown, is once, few, many, or a class for clones that have expanded.

abundance	v_gene	d_gene	j_gene	CDR3nt	CDR3aa
NA	TRBV6-6	NA	TRBJ2-2	TGTGCCACCTTAGCCGCCGGGGAGCTGTTTTTT	CATLAAGELFF
NA	TRBV3-1/TRBV3-2	NA	TRBJ2-1	TGTGCCAGCAGCCAAGATGGGCAGGGGTACAATGAGCAGTTCTTC	CASSQDGQGYNEQFF
NA	TRBV4-3	NA	TRBJ2-1	TGCGCCAGCAGCCAAGTCCCATACAATGAGCAGTTCTTC	CASSQVPYNEQFF
NA	TRBV4-1	TRBD1	TRBJ2-7	TGCGCCAGCAGCCTGGGGGACTGGACAGGGCCTTCACTCTCCTACGAGCAGTACTTC	CASSLGDWTGPSLSYEQYF
NA	TRBV6-5	NA	TRBJ1-3	TGTGCCAGCAAATCCGGGGTTCACTCTGGAAACACCATATATTTT	CASKSGVHSGNTIYF
once	TRBV6-4	TRBD1	TRBJ1-2	TGTGCCAGCAGCCCGGGACAGGGCAGTTTCTATGGCTACACCTTC	CASSPGQGSFYGYTF
once	TRBV7-9	NA	TRBJ2-5	TGTGCCAGCAGCTTAGGGGGCCTAGGATGGGAGACCCAGTACTTC	CASSLGGLGWETQYF
NA	TRBV11-1	TRBD2	TRBJ2-2	TGTGCCAGCAGCTTAGCTCGCGGGGGCACCGGGGAGCTGTTTTTT	CASSLARGGTGELFF
NA	TRBV10-3	NA	TRBJ1-2	TGTGCCATCAACAGTAACTATGGCTACACCTTC	CAINSNYGYTF
NA	TRBV6-5	TRBD2	TRBJ2-7	TGTGCCAGCAAGGGTGGCGGGGGGCCTTACGAGCAGTACTTC	CASKGGGGPYEQYF
NA	TRBV30	NA	TRBJ1-1	TGTGCCTGGAGTCCCCGAGTCAGGGGTGAAACTGAAGCTTTCTTT	CAWSPRVRGETEAFF
once	TRBV9	TRBD1	TRBJ2-7	TGTGCCAGCAGTAAAACAGGGGCGAATTACTACGAGCAGTACTTC	CASSKTGANYYEQYF
NA	TRBV29-1	TRBD1	TRBJ1-2	TGCAGCGTCGATACAGGGGGCCATGGCTACACCTTC	CSVDTGGHGYTF
NA	TRBV19	TRBD1	TRBJ1-2	TGTGCCAGTAGCCAAGGGACAGGTGGGGACTATGGCTACACCTTC	CASSQGTGGDYGYTF
NA	TRBV10-3	NA	TRBJ1-1	TGTGCCATCCGGGAGAACACTGAAGCTTTCTTT	CAIRENTEAFF
once	TRBV30	NA	TRBJ2-2	TGTGCCTGGAACGCAGGTGGCGGGGAGCTGTTTTTT	CAWNAGGGELFF
NA	TRBV6-4	NA	TRBJ1-1	TGTGCCAGCAGGAGCACAGATTTGAACACTGAAGCTTTCTTT	CASRSTDLNTEAFF
NA	TRBV19	TRBD1	TRBJ1-4	TGTGCCAGTAGGAGACAGGGAGATGAAAAACTGTTTTTT	CASRRQGDEKLFF
NA	TRBV5-1	TRBD2	TRBJ2-3	TGCGCCAGCAGCTTGATCCTCGCAACTAGCGGGGGTTTCCCCAATACGCAGTATTTT	CASSLILATSGGFPNTQYF
few	TRBV2	TRBD1	TRBJ2-1	TGTGCCAGCAGAGGGGGCAGGTTGGAGCAGTTCTTC	CASRGGRLEQFF
few	TRBV4-1	NA	TRBJ1-3	TGCGCCAGCAGCCAGTCCCAGGAAAGATCTGGAAACACCATATATTTT	CASSQSQERSGNTIYF
NA	TRBV19	TRBD1	TRBJ1-6	TGTGCCAGTAGTCCCCATGGACAGGCAGGACCCCTCCACTTT	CASSPHGQAGPLHF
NA	TRBV18	NA	TRBJ1-4	TGTGCCAGCTCACAGGGACAAGTCGGTGAAAAACTGTTTTTT	CASSQGQVGEKLFF
NA	TRBV7-2	TRBD1	TRBJ2-7	TGTGCCAGCAGCATGAGGACAGGGCTTGACTACGAGCAGTACTTC	CASSMRTGLDYEQYF